This T cell receptor (beta chain) emerged from a study of glioma-infiltrating T cells after dendritic cell vaccination. Germline CDR1 reads SGDLS; CDR2 reads YYNGEE. The CDR3 totals 14 residues. The V end lost 3 bases, the J end lost 3 bases, and 11 bases lay between the germline ends. Sequenced by immunoSEQ multiplex PCR; TCRdb stores in-frame clones only, minus some. The table records approximately 64,000 clones, 75% to 85% of them present only once. The genes are TRBV9 and TRBJ2-3; the D gene is possibly TRBD1 (6 bases). The clonotype was recovered from a human donor with glioblastoma. The sequences come from blood, collected before dendritic cell vaccination. This CDR3 reads CASSAGTSTDTQYF. Written as DNA, the CDR3 is TGTGCCAGCAGCGCCGGGACATCTACAGATACGCAGTATTTT.